The present T cell receptor (beta chain) was sequenced within a study of beta chain features in type 1 diabetes. Overall study findings and caveats: All four CD4+ subsets of Type 1 diabetes patients contained TCRB CDR3s that were moderately but significantly shorter.

cDNA synthesis used the whole RNA isolate, giving expressed TCRB sequences. Clones were sequenced by immunoSEQ multiplex PCR, and TCRdb holds only the in-frame ones, with some missing. The table has 900,000 or so clones, 15% to 20% seen once. This clone was found a few times. Its matching antigen is unknown. The germline CDR1 and CDR2 sequences are SGHRS and YFSETQ. CDR3 length: 17 amino acids. Unmatched junction bases numbered 7, after V lost 0 bases and J lost 2 bases. Via the markers CD45RO/CCR7/CD25/CD127/CD95/CD27, stem cell-like memory, regulatory, central memory and naive CD4+ cells were sorted.

Sequenced material: naive CD4+ T cells from blood. The chain links TRBV5-1 to TRBJ2-2; 7 bases match TRBD2. The sequence was obtained from a woman aged 18 to 35 in good health. CDR3 region: CASSLAEASGNTGELFF. The CDR3 nucleotides read TGCGCCAGCAGCTTGGCGGAGGCTAGCGGTAACACCGGGGAGCTGTTTTTT.